This TCR beta chain was sequenced during a study of cytomegalovirus exposure and HLA in healthy donors. Broader study findings: In an earlier analysis, productive rearrangement rates for most beta V segments clustered near 90% or 30%. In a later analysis, most CMV-associated TCR beta chains appeared HLA-restricted. Sequencing likely caused a cluster of highly shared sequence variants.

At sampling all donors were nominally healthy, likely with unrecorded immune exposures. This clone appeared a single time. Antigen specificity is unknown. Germline values: CDR1 WNHNN, CDR2 SYGVQD (reference sequence). This CDR3 is 14 amino acids long. The germline V and J ends were trimmed by 4 bases and 3 bases, with 12 bases remaining between them. With 60 Vbeta and 13 Jbeta primers, the PCR was carried out. Sequenced by immunoSEQ multiplex PCR; TCRdb stores in-frame clones only, minus some. The sample contains about 220,000 clones, around 76% of which appear only once. The chain has TRBV10-1 and TRBJ1-1; perhaps TRBD1 as D (5 bases). Sequenced input: PBMCs. This receptor was taken from a young man in good health and CMV-seronegative. CDR3 nucleotides: TGCGCCAGCAGTGCTACTGTAGGGGACACTGAAGCTTTCTTT. Protein: CASSATVGDTEAFF.